Below are 10 T cell receptor beta chains sequenced from a single sample in a study of cytomegalovirus exposure and HLA in healthy donors. PCR primers comprised 60 Vbeta and 13 Jbeta primers. The protocol was immunoSEQ multiplex PCR, while the TCRdb copy is restricted to in-frame clones and leaves out a portion. The data show 40,000 to 45,000 clones, around 64% seen once. Sequenced sample: PBMCs. The source of these receptors is a human donor in good health.

V and J are TRBV9 and TRBJ1-6; perhaps TRBD1 as D (6 bases). This CDR3 is built from 14 residues. V lost 4 bases to trimming and J lost 7 bases, with 12 bases between them. Germline values: CDR1 SGDLS, CDR2 YYNGEE. The CDR3 region has the DNA TGTGCCAGCAGCTACCGGGACATAAATTCACCCCTCCACTTT. Encoded protein: CASSYRDINSPLHF.

V gene TRBV4-2 combines with J gene TRBJ1-4; 7 nucleotides line up with TRBD1. CDR1 and CDR2 from the germline V gene are LGHNA and YNFKEQ. This CDR3 is 15 amino acids long. J lost 8 bases, V lost 0 bases, and 6 bases had no gene match. The DNA for the CDR3 is TGTGCCAGCAGCCAAGATAAGGGGGCTGGCGAAAAACTGTTTTTT. The encoded protein is CASSQDKGAGEKLFF.

The chain carries TRBV6-5 and TRBJ2-2; D might be TRBD1 (5 bases). The germline CDR1 and CDR2 sequences are MNHEY and SVGAGI. V was trimmed by 0 bases and J by 14 bases, leaving 13 bases between them. CDR3 length: 13 residues. CDR3 sequence: CASSYSARWGLFF. The CDR3 nucleotides read TGTGCCAGCAGTTACTCTGCCCGGTGGGGCCTGTTTTTT.

The rearrangement links TRBV27 to TRBJ2-7; 7 bases match TRBD1. CDR1 MNHEY and CDR2 SMNVEV come from the germline V gene (reference sequence). The V and J ends lost 8 bases and 4 bases, in that order; junction bases with no gene match: 8. The CDR3 is 13 amino acids. The CDR3 region is CASSGTVGYEQYF. The DNA for the CDR3 is TGTGCCAGCTCAGGGACAGTGGGATACGAGCAGTACTTC.

V gene TRBV29-1 combines with J gene TRBJ1-2; 8 positions match TRBD1. The CDR3 extends over 12 amino acids. Germline values: CDR1 SQVTM, CDR2 ANQGSEA. The V gene end was trimmed by 4 bases and the J gene end by 7 bases; junction bases not matched to a gene: 5. CDR3 region: CSVGGQGSGYTF. DNA of the CDR3: TGCAGCGTTGGTGGACAGGGATCTGGCTACACCTTC.

This chain joins TRBV5-1 and TRBJ2-1, with TRBD2 identical over 11 bases. CDR3 length equals 16 residues. V was pared by 2 bases and J by 4 bases, with 5 bases of the junction left unmatched. CDR1 is SGHRS and CDR2 is YFSETQ in the germline V gene. Here the CDR3 DNA reads TGCGCCAGCAGCTTACAAATAGCGGGGGGGTACAATGAGCAGTTCTTC. As protein: CASSLQIAGGYNEQFF. The entire variable domain, with the rest obtained from reference TRBV5-1 and TRBJ2-1, is as follows: KAGVTQTPRYLIKTRGQQVTLSCSPISGHRSVSWYQQTPGQGLQFLFEYFSETQRNKGNFPGRFSGRQFSNSRSEMNVSTLELGDSALYLCASSLQIAGGYNEQFFGPGTRLTVL.

This chain connects TRBV9 to TRBJ2-2; D may be TRBD2 (5 bases). The germline V gene encodes CDR1 SGDLS and CDR2 YYNGEE. CDR3 size: 15 residues. Trimming left V 1 base short and J 0 bases short, with 7 bases between. DNA of the CDR3: TGTGCCAGCAGCGTAAGAGGGACGAACACCGGGGAGCTGTTTTTT. Translation: CASSVRGTNTGELFF.

This chain joins TRBV7-8 and TRBJ2-5; 8 bases are a match to TRBD2. The V segment lost 0 bases and the J segment 1 base; nucleotides outside the gene matches: 7. Germline V CDR1 and CDR2: SGHVS, FQNEAQ. The CDR3 is made up of 17 amino acids. The CDR3 nucleotides read TGTGCCAGCAGCTTAGCGGGCCAGCGGGGGCGCCAAGAGACCCAGTACTTC. It specifies CASSLAGQRGRQETQYF.

The chain links TRBV6-6 to TRBJ1-2; the D gene is possibly TRBD1 (5 bases). The CDR3 runs 15 residues. Germline-derived CDR1 and CDR2 are MNHNY and SVGAGI (reference sequence). Deletions cut 5 bases from V and 6 bases from J, with 19 bases between. This CDR3 is CASSLQSQGIDGYTF. The CDR3 DNA reads TGTGCCAGCAGTCTCCAGTCCCAGGGAATTGATGGCTACACCTTC.

Written as DNA, the CDR3 is TGTGCCAGCAGTTCACCAACCACAGGGGGCCACGAGCAGTACTTC. Translation: CASSSPTTGGHEQYF. This rearrangement joins TRBV28 to TRBJ2-7; 9 bases line up with TRBD1. Trimming cost V 4 bases and J 5 bases; bases outside gene matches: 9. The CDR3 runs to 15 residues. Per germline, CDR1 MDHEN and CDR2 SYDVKM.